This passage covers 19 T cell receptor beta chains from one sample sequenced in a study of T cells in Graves' hyperthyroidism and ophthalmopathy. Amplified TCR beta CDR3 regions derived from RNA transcripts. The HTBI primer set served for first-round RT-PCR of the TCR CDR3. One entry per CDR3 protein, called by TCRdb with MiXCR from the multiplex PCR reads. The data hold a few hundred thousand distinct CDR3 sequences, with roughly 14% observed a single time. The sample comprised blood. The source is a woman between 18 and 29 years old with Graves' hyperthyroidism that later progressed to Graves' ophthalmopathy.

This clonotype was observed many times. The chain employs TRBV28 and TRBJ1-2, with D unresolved. The CDR3 length is 13 residues. The germline V gene has CDR1 MDHEN and CDR2 SYDVKM. V was clipped by 3 bases and J by 5 bases, with 10 bases between them. In DNA form, the CDR3 reads TGTGCCAGCAGTTTGGAGAAAGGGTATGGCTACACCTTC. It encodes CASSLEKGYGYTF.

This clonotype occurred many times. The V gene is TRBV30, the J gene TRBJ2-3, with 7 bases lining up with TRBD1. From germline, CDR1 is GTSNPN and CDR2 SVGIG (reference sequence). Trimming took 8 bases from V and 4 from J; bases not matched to a gene: 9. CDR3 size: 13 residues. The CDR3 reads CAGQTGYADTQYF. CDR3 in DNA: TGTGCCGGACAGACAGGGTATGCAGATACGCAGTATTTT.

This clonotype has ten or more counts. This chain connects TRBV3-1 to TRBJ1-1, with 7 bases matching TRBD1. Losses at the gene ends were 1 base for V and 4 bases for J; bases not matched to a gene: 3. The V gene's germline CDR1 is LGHDT and CDR2 YNNKEL (reference sequence). The CDR3 length is 14 residues. In nucleotides, the CDR3 is TGTGCCAGCAGCCAAGGACAGGGCGGCACTGAAGCTTTCTTT. Its translation: CASSQGQGGTEAFF.

This clonotype appeared many times. The chain has TRBV3-1 and TRBJ2-7, with D perhaps given as TRBD1 or TRBD2 (5 bases each). From germline, CDR1 is LGHDT and CDR2 YNNKEL (reference sequence). V was shortened by 6 bases and J by 2 bases, with 14 bases between the two germline ends. CDR3 length: 14 amino acids. The CDR3 reads CASSHRDGTYEQYF. The CDR3 DNA reads as TGTGCCAGCAGTCACCGGGACGGAACCTACGAGCAGTACTTC.

In this sample, this clonotype turned up many times. The chain couples TRBV2 to TRBJ1-6; the D is unclear. V was shortened by 2 bases and J by 5 bases, with 13 bases between the two germline ends. Germline V gene lookup returns CDR1 SNHLY and CDR2 FYNNEI. This CDR3 region has 16 residues. The CDR3 loop reads CASSELGARNNSPLHF. The CDR3 DNA reads TGTGCCAGCAGTGAATTGGGAGCACGAAATAATTCACCCCTCCACTTT.

In its sample, this clonotype was seen many times. The rearrangement links TRBV20-1 to TRBJ1-5; D is possibly TRBD1 (5 bases). The CDR3 runs 14 residues. V lost 5 bases and J lost 1, with 12 bases in between. Germline CDR1 DFQATT, CDR2 SNEGSKA (reference sequence). CDR3 residues: CSAQTRQSNQPQHF. The CDR3 DNA sequence: TGCAGTGCTCAGACACGACAGAGCAATCAGCCCCAGCATTTT.

In its sample, this clonotype was seen many times. The rearrangement uses TRBV7-2 and TRBJ2-1; 10 nucleotides match TRBD2. The CDR3 contains 15 residues. Per the germline V gene, CDR1 is SGHTA and CDR2 is FQGNSA. J gave up 8 bases and V 7 bases, and 11 bases lay outside the gene matches. This chain's CDR3 is CASKEGLAGAYEQFF. The CDR3 DNA sequence: TGTGCCAGCAAGGAGGGGCTAGCGGGAGCCTATGAGCAGTTCTTC.

V gene TRBV5-4 combines with J gene TRBJ2-1; TRBD1 is a possible D gene (5 bases). The germline V gene encodes CDR1 SGHNT and CDR2 YYREEE (reference sequence). The CDR3 runs 16 residues. Trimming shortened V by 3 bases and J by 2 bases, and 15 bases separated the two germline ends. The CDR3 sequence is CASSYDSTRPYNEQFF. The CDR3 DNA follows: TGTGCCAGCAGCTACGACAGTACCCGTCCCTACAATGAGCAGTTCTTC.

A word on this clonotype: A much larger clone sits a single nucleotide away, making a read error possible. This rearrangement joins TRBV20-1 to TRBJ2-7; D is ambiguous. This CDR3 is 14 amino acids long. CDR1 DFQATT and CDR2 SNEGSKA come from the germline V gene (reference sequence). The DNA of the CDR3 is TGCAGTGCTAGAGGTGGGCGAAGCTCCGACGAGCAGTACTTC. Translation gives CSARGGRSSDEQYF.

This sequence joins TRBV7-2 and TRBJ2-7; D call uncertain. The V end lost 1 base, the J end lost 6 bases, and 7 bases lay between the germline ends. Germline lookup yields CDR1 SGHTA and CDR2 FQGNSA. The CDR3 is 12 amino acids. This CDR3 is CASSLVGPEQYF. The CDR3, as DNA: TGTGCCAGCAGCTTAGTTGGTCCCGAGCAGTACTTC.

This clonotype was seen repeatedly, ten times or more. The J gene is TRBJ2-2, the V gene TRBV7-9; D is ambiguous. Deletions cut 8 bases from V and 6 bases from J, with 7 bases between. CDR3 size: 11 residues. Germline values: CDR1 SEHNR, CDR2 FQNEAQ (reference sequence). This CDR3 is CASGRSGELFF. The CDR3 DNA reads as TGTGCCAGCGGCCGATCCGGGGAGCTGTTTTTT.

Concerning this clonotype itself: A much larger clone sits a single nucleotide away, making a read error possible. The V and J genes are TRBV3-1 and TRBJ2-2; D tentatively reads TRBD1 or TRBD2 (5 bases each). The CDR3 runs 15 residues. Germline V gene lookup returns CDR1 LGHDT and CDR2 YNNKEL (reference sequence). CDR3 residues: CASSQDRGVAGELSF. Written as DNA, the CDR3 is TGTGCCAGCAGCCAAGATCGAGGGGTTGCCGGGGAGCTGTCTTTT. Using reference TRBV3-1 and TRBJ2-2 for the parts outside the CDR3, the full variable domain is DTAVSQTPKYLVTQMGNDKSIKCEQNLGHDTMYWYKQDSKKFLKIMFSYNNKELIINETVPNRFSPKSPDKAHLNLHINSLELGDSAVYFCASSQDRGVAGELSFGEGSRLTVL.

This clonotype was recorded a few times. V and J are TRBV13 and TRBJ2-6, with 10 bases lining up with TRBD1. V lost 5 bases to trimming and J lost 1 base; unmatched junction nucleotides: 5. There are 17 residues in the CDR3. In germline, CDR1 is PRHDT, CDR2 FYEKMQ (reference sequence). DNA of the CDR3: TGTGCCAGCAGCCCGGGGACAGGGGAATCTGGGGCCAACGTCCTGACTTTC. Its protein is CASSPGTGESGANVLTF.

This chain links TRBV15 with TRBJ2-1; 7 nucleotides align to TRBD2. Looked up from germline, CDR1 is LNHNV and CDR2 is YYDKDF (reference sequence). This CDR3 has 18 residues. Trimming cost V 5 bases and J 0 bases; bases outside gene matches: 13. CDR3 protein: CATSPGGLTRSSYNEQFF. For the CDR3, the DNA is TGTGCCACCAGCCCGGGGGGATTGACAAGATCCTCCTACAATGAGCAGTTCTTC.

There are many counts of this clonotype. The chain recombines TRBV11-2 with TRBJ2-5, with 9 bases matching TRBD2. V lost 2 bases to trimming and J lost 2 bases; unmatched junction nucleotides: 9. From germline, CDR1 is SGHAT and CDR2 FQNNGV. This CDR3 spans 17 amino acids. CDR3 in DNA: TGTGCCAGCAGCTTAAGGCTAGCGGGACCCCCACAAGAGACCCAGTACTTC. This codes for CASSLRLAGPPQETQYF.

This clonotype occurred many times. The chain has TRBV27 and TRBJ2-7; D possibly corresponds to TRBD1 (6 bases). Between the trimmed V and J ends, which lost 5 bases and 5 bases, there was a span of 25 bases. There are 17 residues in the CDR3. Germline CDR1 is MNHEY and CDR2 is SMNVEV (reference sequence). CDR3 in DNA: TGTGCCAGCAGTCTGAATACCAGGGGAAGGATATATAACGAGCAGTACTTC. Its translation: CASSLNTRGRIYNEQYF.

This clonotype occurred many times. The rearrangement uses TRBV2 and TRBJ2-7; 8 nucleotides agree with TRBD1. Per the germline V gene, CDR1 is SNHLY and CDR2 is FYNNEI. The length of the CDR3 is 13 residues. With 6 bases clipped from V and 6 bases from J, the junction kept 7 bases outside the gene matches. The CDR3 reads CASRPDRGGEQYF. The DNA for the CDR3 is TGTGCCAGCAGACCAGACAGGGGTGGCGAGCAGTACTTC.

The V and J genes are TRBV20-1 and TRBJ2-2; either TRBD1 or TRBD2 may fit D (6 bases each). This CDR3 is built from 16 residues. Germline V gives CDR1 DFQATT, CDR2 SNEGSKA (reference sequence). V gave up 2 bases and J gave up 6 bases, with 19 bases separating them. Here the CDR3 DNA reads TGCAGTGCTAGAAAACTAGGGGGGTATGGCTCCGGGGAGCTGTTTTTT. It encodes CSARKLGGYGSGELFF.

This clonotype was found a few times. This rearrangement joins TRBV7-9 to TRBJ1-6, with TRBD1 identical over 9 bases. CDR3 size: 17 residues. From germline, CDR1 is SEHNR and CDR2 FQNEAQ (reference sequence). Trimming cost V 5 bases and J 7 bases; bases outside gene matches: 12. This CDR3 is CASSLTAVQGANSPLHF. The CDR3 DNA sequence: TGTGCCAGCAGCCTCACTGCGGTACAGGGGGCGAATTCACCCCTCCACTTT.